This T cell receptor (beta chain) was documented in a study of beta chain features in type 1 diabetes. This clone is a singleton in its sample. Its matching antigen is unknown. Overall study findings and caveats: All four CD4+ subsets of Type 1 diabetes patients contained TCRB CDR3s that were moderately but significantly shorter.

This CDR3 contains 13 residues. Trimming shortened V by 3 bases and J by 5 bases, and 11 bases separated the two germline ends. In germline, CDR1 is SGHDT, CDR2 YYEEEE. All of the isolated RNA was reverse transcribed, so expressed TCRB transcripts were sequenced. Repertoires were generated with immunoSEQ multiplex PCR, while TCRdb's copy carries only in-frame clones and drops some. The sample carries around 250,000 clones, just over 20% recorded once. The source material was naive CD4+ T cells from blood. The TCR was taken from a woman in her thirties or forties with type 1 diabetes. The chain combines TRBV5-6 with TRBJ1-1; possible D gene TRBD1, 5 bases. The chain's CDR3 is CASSWGVRTEAFF. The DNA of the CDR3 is TGTGCCAGCAGCTGGGGGGTTCGGACTGAAGCTTTCTTT. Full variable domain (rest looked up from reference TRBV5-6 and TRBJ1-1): DAGVTQSPTHLIKTRGQQVTLRCSPKSGHDTVSWYQQALGQGPQFIFQYYEEEERQRGNFPDRFSGHQFPNYSSELNVNALLLGDSALYLCASSWGVRTEAFFGQGTRLTVV.